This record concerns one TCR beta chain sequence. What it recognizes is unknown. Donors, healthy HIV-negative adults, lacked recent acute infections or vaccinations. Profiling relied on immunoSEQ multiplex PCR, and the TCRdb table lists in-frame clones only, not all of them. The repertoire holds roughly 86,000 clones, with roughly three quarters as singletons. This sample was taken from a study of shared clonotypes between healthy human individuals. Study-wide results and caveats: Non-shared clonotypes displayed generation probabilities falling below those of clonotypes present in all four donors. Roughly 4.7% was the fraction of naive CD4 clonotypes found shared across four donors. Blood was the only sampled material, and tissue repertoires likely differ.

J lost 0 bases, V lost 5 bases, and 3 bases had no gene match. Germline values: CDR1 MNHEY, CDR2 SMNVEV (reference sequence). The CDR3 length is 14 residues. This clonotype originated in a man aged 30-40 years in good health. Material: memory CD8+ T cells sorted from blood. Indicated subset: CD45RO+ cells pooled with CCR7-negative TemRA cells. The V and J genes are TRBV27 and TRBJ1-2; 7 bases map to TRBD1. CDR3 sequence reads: CASSRDSANYGYTF. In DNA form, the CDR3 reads TGTGCCAGCAGTCGGGACAGCGCTAACTATGGCTACACCTTC.